The 24 T cell receptor beta chains below all came from one sample that was sequenced in a study of cytomegalovirus exposure and HLA in healthy donors. A multiplex PCR was run with 60 Vbeta primers and 13 Jbeta primers. The table came from immunoSEQ multiplex PCR; TCRdb's copy has only in-frame clones and leaves some out. The table includes around 100,000 clones, approximately 80% detected once. Material for sequencing was PBMCs. All receptors derive from a woman aged 40 to 50 in good health and CMV-seropositive.

The V gene is TRBV6-6, the J gene TRBJ2-5; a weak D match, TRBD2 (6 bases). Trimming took 2 bases from V and 1 from J, leaving 14 bases between them. This CDR3 has 16 amino acids. The germline V gene encodes CDR1 MNHNY and CDR2 SVGAGI (reference sequence). DNA for the CDR3: TGTGCCAGCAGTTACATGTTAGCGGACTTCCAAGAGACCCAGTACTTC. Translating it yields CASSYMLADFQETQYF.

Comment on this clone: An end of the junction differs from the germline gene, which may be a read error. The chain uses TRBV7-7 and TRBJ2-5, with D tentatively TRBD2 (5 bases). The CDR3 sequence is 15 residues long. Looked up from germline, CDR1 is SSHAT and CDR2 is FNYEAQ (reference sequence). In DNA, the CDR3 is TGTGCTAGCAGCTTAGATCGGGGATTTCAAGAGACCCAGTACTTC. Protein product: CASSLDRGFQETQYF. The entire variable domain, with the rest obtained from reference TRBV7-7 and TRBJ2-5, is as follows: GAGVSQSPRYKVTKRGQDVTLRCDPISSHATLYWYQQALGQGPEFLTYFNYEAQPDKSGLPSDRFSAERPEGSISTLTIQRTEQRDSAMYRCASSLDRGFQETQYFGPGTRLLVL.

This chain connects TRBV4-1 to TRBJ1-5; D is unclear. Deletions cut 1 base from V and 1 base from J, with 8 bases between. The CDR3 is 15 amino acids. Germline lookup yields CDR1 MGHRA and CDR2 YSYEKL. The CDR3: CASSQVRGSNQPQHF. The CDR3 DNA reads TGCGCCAGCAGCCAAGTACGGGGAAGCAATCAGCCCCAGCATTTT.

The V call is TRBV5-1, the J call TRBJ1-5, with TRBD1 identical over 9 bases. The germline V gene has CDR1 SGHRS and CDR2 YFSETQ. Germline trimming cut 4 bases from V and 5 bases from J; bases unmatched to any gene: 1. The length of the CDR3 is 13 residues. The CDR3 DNA reads as TGCGCCAGCAGCCGGGACAGGGATCAGCCCCAGCATTTT. Its translation: CASSRDRDQPQHF.

This clone was observed a single time. This rearrangement joins TRBV6-5 to TRBJ2-3; TRBD1 aligns across 7 bases. V lost 9 bases to trimming and J lost 2 bases; unmatched junction nucleotides: 8. Germline CDR1 is MNHEY and CDR2 is SVGAGI. This CDR3 region has 14 residues. In nucleotides, the CDR3 is TGTGCCAGTCGACAGGGATACAACACAGATACGCAGTATTTT. Its translation is CASRQGYNTDTQYF.

The J gene is TRBJ2-3, the V gene TRBV5-8; D is possibly TRBD2 (6 bases). The CDR3 is made up of 17 amino acids. V was pared by 0 bases and J by 0 bases, with 14 bases between. From germline, CDR1 is SGHTS and CDR2 YDEGEE. The CDR3 nucleotides read TGTGCCAGCAGCTTGGGTCCCTCTAGCGCCAGCACAGATACGCAGTATTTT. This translates into CASSLGPSSASTDTQYF.

This chain connects TRBV27 to TRBJ2-7; 10 bases align to TRBD1. J was trimmed by 4 bases and V by 6 bases; bases with no gene match: 6. The CDR3 is 14 amino acids. CDR1 and CDR2 from the germline V gene are MNHEY and SMNVEV (reference sequence). CDR3: CASSSDRGAYEQYF. CDR3 nucleotides: TGTGCCAGCAGCTCGGACAGGGGGGCGTACGAGCAGTACTTC.

The CDR3 DNA is TGTGCCAGCAGGGCGGGGAGCGACTACAATGAGCAGTTCTTC. It translates to CASRAGSDYNEQFF. The V gene is TRBV28, the J gene TRBJ2-1; tentative D call: TRBD2 (6 bases). There are 14 residues in the CDR3. The germline V gene has CDR1 MDHEN and CDR2 SYDVKM. The ends were cut back, 6 bases at V and 3 bases at J, with 12 bases in the middle.

V and J are TRBV2 and TRBJ2-1; TRBD2 agrees at 8 bases. The ends lost 1 base at V and 10 bases at J; junction bases unmatched: 3. This CDR3 has 13 amino acids. The V gene's germline CDR1 is SNHLY and CDR2 FYNNEI. CDR3 loop: CASSEDRTSEQFF. CDR3 coding DNA: TGTGCCAGCAGTGAAGATAGGACTAGCGAGCAGTTCTTC.

This rearrangement joins TRBV27 to TRBJ2-2; perhaps TRBD2 as D (5 bases). Per the germline V gene, CDR1 is MNHEY and CDR2 is SMNVEV (reference sequence). V dropped 5 bases and J dropped 9 bases, with 10 bases sitting between them. The length of the CDR3 is 12 residues. This CDR3 reads CASSPRGWELFF. The CDR3 coding sequence is TGTGCCAGCAGTCCCCGGGGTTGGGAGCTGTTTTTT.

The J gene is TRBJ2-3, the V gene TRBV5-1; the D gene is possibly TRBD1 (8 bases). Trimming took 1 base from V and 5 from J, leaving 11 bases between them. Germline loops: CDR1 SGHRS, CDR2 YFSETQ. The CDR3 is 14 residues long. This chain's CDR3 is CASSLTGGEDTQYF. DNA for the CDR3: TGCGCCAGCAGCTTGACAGGGGGGGAAGATACGCAGTATTTT. The full variable domain, with the rest looked up from reference TRBV5-1 and TRBJ2-3, is KAGVTQTPRYLIKTRGQQVTLSCSPISGHRSVSWYQQTPGQGLQFLFEYFSETQRNKGNFPGRFSGRQFSNSRSEMNVSTLELGDSALYLCASSLTGGEDTQYFGPGTRLTVL.

The CDR3 DNA is TGTGCCAGCAGTATGAGCGGGAGGGGGGCAGATACGCAGTATTTT. It translates to CASSMSGRGADTQYF. The chain is built from TRBV27 and TRBJ2-3; 10 bases are a match to TRBD2. J gave up 4 bases and V 5 bases, and 6 bases lay outside the gene matches. CDR1 and CDR2 (germline): MNHEY, SMNVEV (reference sequence). The CDR3 loop spans 15 amino acids.

Notes on this clone: An end of the junction does not agree with germline; a read error may underlie this. This chain uses TRBV7-8 with TRBJ1-2; no definite D call. Germline-derived CDR1 and CDR2 are SGHVS and FQNEAQ. The CDR3 is made up of 14 amino acids. The CDR3 bases are TGTGCCAGCAGCTCAGACCCTCTCAACTATGGCTACCCCTTC. Translating it yields CASSSDPLNYGYPF.

The chain links TRBV5-1 to TRBJ2-5; 9 bases map to TRBD2. The V gene's germline CDR1 is SGHRS and CDR2 YFSETQ. This CDR3 is 15 amino acids long. V gave up 4 bases and J gave up 1 base; unmatched junction bases: 5. Written as DNA, the CDR3 is TGCGCCAGCAGCACCCAGACTAGCGGCCAAGAGACCCAGTACTTC. Its protein product is CASSTQTSGQETQYF.

The V and J genes are TRBV9 and TRBJ2-3; 14 bases align to TRBD2. CDR3 length equals 15 residues. The V and J ends lost 2 bases and 5 bases, in that order; junction bases with no gene match: 1. Germline CDR1 SGDLS, CDR2 YYNGEE. CDR3 amino acids: CASSVGTSGRDTQYF. The DNA of the CDR3 is TGTGCCAGCAGCGTTGGGACTAGCGGGAGAGATACGCAGTATTTT.

This sequence joins TRBV7-8 and TRBJ2-1, with TRBD2 matching over 8 bases. Germline CDR1 is SGHVS and CDR2 is FQNEAQ. CDR3 length: 15 residues. J gave up 3 bases and V 5 bases, and 6 bases lay outside the gene matches. This chain's CDR3 is CASSSSTSGYNEQFF. In DNA, the CDR3 is TGTGCCAGCAGCAGCTCAACTAGCGGCTACAATGAGCAGTTCTTC. The variable domain in full, completed from reference TRBV7-8 and TRBJ2-1, reads GAGVSQSPRYKVAKRGQDVALRCDPISGHVSLFWYQQALGQGPEFLTYFQNEAQLDKSGLPSDRFFAERPEGSVSTLKIQRTQQEDSAVYLCASSSSTSGYNEQFFGPGTRLTVL.

This chain joins TRBV9 and TRBJ2-2; 7 nucleotides match TRBD2. Unmatched junction bases numbered 5, after V lost 2 bases and J lost 7 bases. There are 14 residues in the CDR3. The germline V gene encodes CDR1 SGDLS and CDR2 YYNGEE. The CDR3 loop is CASSVGGGVGELFF. CDR3 DNA sequence: TGTGCCAGCAGCGTGGGGGGGGGAGTCGGGGAGCTGTTTTTT. The variable domain in full, completed from reference TRBV9 and TRBJ2-2, reads DSGVTQTPKHLITATGQRVTLRCSPRSGDLSVYWYQQSLDQGLQFLIQYYNGEERAKGNILERFSAQQFPDLHSELNLSSLELGDSALYFCASSVGGGVGELFFGEGSRLTVL.

V gene TRBV10-3 combines with J gene TRBJ1-2, with 8 bases identical to TRBD1. Trimming cost V 2 bases and J 6 bases; bases outside gene matches: 2. CDR3 length: 13 amino acids. Germline-derived CDR1 and CDR2 are ENHRY and SYGVKD. The CDR3 DNA is TGTGCCATCAGTGAGCAGGGGGCTGATGGCTACACCTTC. Translation: CAISEQGADGYTF.

The chain uses TRBV4-1 and TRBJ2-1; 8 bases are shared with TRBD2. V was clipped by 4 bases and J by 4 bases; unmatched bases: 6. The CDR3 extends over 15 amino acids. CDR1 is MGHRA, CDR2 YSYEKL, per germline. The chain's CDR3 is CASSPRLATYNEQFF. CDR3 coding DNA: TGCGCCAGCAGCCCTAGACTAGCGACTTACAATGAGCAGTTCTTC.

The gene calls are TRBV6-1 and TRBJ2-5; perhaps TRBD1 as D (6 bases). The tail of the sequence fits TRBJ2-7 better, so the J call may be wrong. CDR1 is MNHNS, CDR2 SASEGT, per germline. This CDR3 region has 15 residues. DNA for the CDR3: TGTGCCAGCAGTCGGGGACACCTCAGCTCCTACGAGCAGTACTTC. Protein product: CASSRGHLSSYEQYF.

The gene calls are TRBV6-1 and TRBJ2-1; TRBD2 aligns across 8 bases. The CDR3 totals 16 residues. The germline CDR1 and CDR2 sequences are MNHNS and SASEGT. Unmatched junction bases numbered 8, after V lost 3 bases and J lost 4 bases. CDR3 in amino acids: CASSEGREDGYNEQFF. CDR3 DNA: TGTGCCAGCAGTGAGGGGCGGGAGGACGGGTACAATGAGCAGTTCTTC.

The chain has TRBV25-1 and TRBJ1-2; 7 bases align to TRBD1. The CDR3 totals 15 residues. Germline-derived CDR1 and CDR2 are MGHDK and SYGVNS. The V segment lost 4 bases and the J segment 3 bases; nucleotides outside the gene matches: 8. The CDR3 region is CASSVQGRQDYGYTF. The CDR3, as DNA: TGTGCCAGCAGTGTACAGGGGCGACAGGACTATGGCTACACCTTC.

The chain couples TRBV2 to TRBJ1-6; 7 bases align to TRBD1. This CDR3 contains 15 residues. The germline CDR1 and CDR2 sequences are SNHLY and FYNNEI. The ends lost 6 bases at V and 8 bases at J; junction bases unmatched: 10. The CDR3 bases are TGTGCCAGCAGGGTATGGACAGGAAGAGATTCACCCCTCCACTTT. Its translation: CASRVWTGRDSPLHF. Looking up the rest from reference TRBV2 and TRBJ1-6 gives the full variable domain: EPEVTQTPSHQVTQMGQEVILRCVPISNHLYFYWYRQILGQKVEFLVSFYNNEISEKSEIFDDQFSVERPDGSNFTLKIRSTKLEDSAMYFCASRVWTGRDSPLHFGNGTRLTVT.

This chain joins TRBV7-2 and TRBJ2-3; possible D gene TRBD2, 6 bases. V gave up 7 bases and J gave up 3 bases, with 14 bases separating them. Germline loops: CDR1 SGHTA, CDR2 FQGNSA. This CDR3 contains 14 residues. The CDR3 nucleotides are TGTGCCAGCACCCGACTAGGGGTGACAGATACGCAGTATTTT. It specifies CASTRLGVTDTQYF.